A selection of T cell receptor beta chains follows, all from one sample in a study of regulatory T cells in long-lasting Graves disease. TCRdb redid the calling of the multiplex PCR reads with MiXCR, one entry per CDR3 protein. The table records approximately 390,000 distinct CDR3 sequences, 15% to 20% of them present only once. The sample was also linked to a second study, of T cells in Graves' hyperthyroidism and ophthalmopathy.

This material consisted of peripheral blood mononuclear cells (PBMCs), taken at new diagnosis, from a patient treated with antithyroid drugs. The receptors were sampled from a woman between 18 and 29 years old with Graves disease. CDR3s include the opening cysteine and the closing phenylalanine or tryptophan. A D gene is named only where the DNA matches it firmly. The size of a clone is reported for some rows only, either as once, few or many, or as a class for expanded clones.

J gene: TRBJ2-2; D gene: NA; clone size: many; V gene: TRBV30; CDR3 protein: CAWSVITGELFF; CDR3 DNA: TGTGCCTGGAGTGTGATCACCGGGGAGCTGTTTTTT
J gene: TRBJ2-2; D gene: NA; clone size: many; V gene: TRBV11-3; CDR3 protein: CASSFDPRGTGELFF; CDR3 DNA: TGTGCCAGCAGCTTTGACCCGCGCGGCACCGGGGAGCTGTTTTTT
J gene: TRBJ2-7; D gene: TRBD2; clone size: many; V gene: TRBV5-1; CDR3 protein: CASSFLSGGAAYEQYF; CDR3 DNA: TGCGCCAGCAGCTTTCTTAGCGGGGGGGCCGCCTACGAGCAGTACTTC
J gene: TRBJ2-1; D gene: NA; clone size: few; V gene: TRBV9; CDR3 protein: CASSVGGNHQDEQFF; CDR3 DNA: TGTGCCAGCAGCGTAGGGGGAAACCATCAGGATGAGCAGTTCTTC
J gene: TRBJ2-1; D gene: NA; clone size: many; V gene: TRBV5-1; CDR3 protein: CASSLVTAVSSYNEQFF; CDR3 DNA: TGCGCCAGCAGCTTGGTTACAGCCGTGAGCTCCTACAATGAGCAGTTCTTC
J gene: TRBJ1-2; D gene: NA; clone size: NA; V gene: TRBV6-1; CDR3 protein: CASVSGGKSYGYTF; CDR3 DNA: TGTGCCAGCGTCTCGGGGGGAAAATCTTATGGCTACACCTTC
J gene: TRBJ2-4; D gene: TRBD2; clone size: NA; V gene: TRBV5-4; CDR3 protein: CASSPGDSGSAKNIQYF; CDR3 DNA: TGTGCCAGCAGCCCCGGGGATAGCGGGAGTGCCAAAAACATTCAGTACTTC
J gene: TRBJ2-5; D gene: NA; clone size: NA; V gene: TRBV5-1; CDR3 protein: CASSLRGNPYQETQYF; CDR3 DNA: TGCGCCAGCAGCTTGCGCGGGAACCCCTACCAAGAGACCCAGTACTTC
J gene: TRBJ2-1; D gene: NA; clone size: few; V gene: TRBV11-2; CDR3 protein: CASSLELSNYNEQFF; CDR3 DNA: TGTGCCAGCAGCTTAGAACTATCGAACTACAATGAGCAGTTCTTC
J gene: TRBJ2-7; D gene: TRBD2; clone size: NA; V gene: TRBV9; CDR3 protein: CASSVGPGGEQYF; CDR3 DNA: TGTGCCAGCAGCGTAGGCCCGGGGGGCGAGCAGTACTTC